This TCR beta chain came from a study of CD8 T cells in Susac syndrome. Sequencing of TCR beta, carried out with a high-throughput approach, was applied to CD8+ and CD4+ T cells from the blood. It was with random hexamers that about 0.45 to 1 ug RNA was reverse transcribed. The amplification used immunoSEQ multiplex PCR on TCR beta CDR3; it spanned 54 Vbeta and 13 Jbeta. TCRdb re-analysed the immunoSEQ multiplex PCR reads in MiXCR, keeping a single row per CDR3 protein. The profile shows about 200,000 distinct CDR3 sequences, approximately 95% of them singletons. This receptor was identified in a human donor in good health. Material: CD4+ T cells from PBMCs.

In DNA, the CDR3 is TGTGCCAGCAGTTATTCAAACTATGGCTACACCTTC. Amino acid sequence: CASSYSNYGYTF. This chain joins TRBV12-3 or TRBV12-4 and TRBJ1-2; D gene unclear. Trimming cost V 4 bases and J 2 bases, with 5 bases left between them. This CDR3 is built from 12 residues.